This T cell receptor beta chain originates from a study of cytomegalovirus exposure and HLA in healthy donors. Vbeta (60) and Jbeta (13) primers were used in the PCR. The data were produced by immunoSEQ multiplex PCR, yet TCRdb's version contains in-frame clones alone and is incomplete. Of tens of thousands of clones in the sample, approximately 81% were seen once. Study-level findings and limits: TCR beta V segments were, for the most part, productive about 87% or about 30% of the time in an earlier analysis. HLA-A and HLA-B allele assignments for most subjects were reportedly predicted accurately using TCR beta sequences. It was approximately 170 TCR beta chains that were listed as cytomegalovirus-associated. Generally TCR sequences proved uncommon, though certain public TCRs appeared in numerous donors.

As regards this clone: What it binds is not known.

The CDR3 is 11 amino acids. The germline V gene encodes CDR1 SGHDN and CDR2 FVKESK. Trimming took 5 bases from V and 7 from J, leaving 9 bases between them. The TCR sequence derives from a woman aged 40 to 49 in good health and CMV-seronegative. The chain has TRBV14 and TRBJ2-7, with D perhaps matching TRBD2 (6 bases). Source material: PBMCs. CDR3 residues: CASSGGSEQYF. As DNA, the CDR3 is TGTGCCAGCAGCGGAGGGAGTGAGCAGTACTTC.